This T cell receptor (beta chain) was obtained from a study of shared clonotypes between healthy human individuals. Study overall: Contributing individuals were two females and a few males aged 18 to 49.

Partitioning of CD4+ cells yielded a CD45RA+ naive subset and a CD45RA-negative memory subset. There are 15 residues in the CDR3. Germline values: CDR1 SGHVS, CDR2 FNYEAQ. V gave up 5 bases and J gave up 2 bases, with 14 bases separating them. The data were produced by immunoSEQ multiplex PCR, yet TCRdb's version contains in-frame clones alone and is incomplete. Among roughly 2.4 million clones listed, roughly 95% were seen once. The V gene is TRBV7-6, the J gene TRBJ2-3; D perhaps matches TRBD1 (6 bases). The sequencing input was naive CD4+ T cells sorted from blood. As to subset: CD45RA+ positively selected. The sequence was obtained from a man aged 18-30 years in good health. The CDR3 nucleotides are TGTGCCAGCAGCCCCGGCCAGGGGACCACAGATACGCAGTATTTT. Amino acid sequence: CASSPGQGTTDTQYF.